This TCR beta chain was profiled in a study of T cells in Graves' hyperthyroidism and ophthalmopathy. Ophthalmopathy patients had moderate-to-severe active disease, CAS ≥3, NOSPECS ≥4, and disease duration under 3 months. About this clonotype: Its antigen is unidentified.

The CDR3 length is 12 residues. Germline V gives CDR1 MDHEN, CDR2 SYDVKM. The V end was cut by 2 bases, the J end by 7 bases, with 9 bases between. Amplification of TCR beta CDR3 regions used RNA as the template. TCR CDR3 underwent first-round RT-PCR with the HTBI primer set. TCRdb reprocessed the multiplex PCR reads with MiXCR, giving one entry per CDR3 protein. The table lists 250,000 to 300,000 distinct CDR3 sequences, less than 20% of them singletons. Study outcomes and limitations: Ophthalmopathy, which appeared later, was predicted by the model a median roughly 6.4 months before onset.

Sequencing was performed on blood. The chain combines TRBV28 with TRBJ2-7; D may be TRBD1 or TRBD2 (5 bases each). This clonotype was sampled from a man aged 45-65 years with Graves' ophthalmopathy. Here the CDR3 DNA reads TGTGCCAGCAGTTTAGGGGGTTGGGAGCAGTACTTC. Protein sequence: CASSLGGWEQYF.